These 28 T cell receptor beta chains originate from one sample sequenced in a study of CD8 T cells in Susac syndrome. Reverse transcription of roughly 0.45 to 1 ug RNA was performed with random hexamers. A single record per CDR3 protein comes from TCRdb applying MiXCR to the immunoSEQ multiplex PCR reads. The sample lists over 200,000 distinct CDR3 sequences, 85% to 95% occurring once. Sequencing input: CD4+ T cells from PBMCs. Receptors were obtained from a human donor with multiple sclerosis.

The V call is TRBV20-1, the J call TRBJ2-3; 8 nucleotides match TRBD2. With V trimmed by 3 bases and J by 3 bases, 5 bases remained unmatched. Germline loops: CDR1 DFQATT, CDR2 SNEGSKA (reference sequence). This CDR3 region has 14 residues. This CDR3 is CSASAERGTDTQYF. CDR3 DNA: TGCAGTGCTAGCGCCGAGCGGGGGACAGATACGCAGTATTTT.

J is TRBJ2-5 and V is TRBV10-3, with D unclear. This CDR3 has 13 residues. V was shortened by 0 bases and J by 1 base, with 3 bases between the two germline ends. Germline CDR1 reads ENHRY; CDR2 reads SYGVKD. Here the CDR3 reads CAISESPQETQYF. CDR3 bases: TGTGCCATCAGTGAGTCGCCCCAAGAGACCCAGTACTTC.

The rearrangement uses TRBV28 and TRBJ2-1; D may be TRBD2 (6 bases). Germline values: CDR1 MDHEN, CDR2 SYDVKM. V shed 5 bases and J shed 13 bases, with 12 bases lying between them. The CDR3 has 11 amino acids. The CDR3 here is CASSTREKQFF. In DNA form, the CDR3 reads TGTGCCAGCAGTACCCGGGAGAAACAGTTCTTC.

This chain connects TRBV29-1 to TRBJ1-2; the match to TRBD1 covers 9 bases. This CDR3 has 12 residues. Germline CDR1 and CDR2: SQVTM and ANQGSEA. V was clipped by 6 bases and J by 7 bases; unmatched bases: 6. This CDR3 is CSVGTGRGGYTF. The CDR3 DNA reads TGCAGCGTGGGGACAGGGCGGGGTGGCTACACCTTC.

The chain links TRBV4-1 to TRBJ1-6; TRBD1 might be the D (6 bases). Trimming cost V 2 bases and J 10 bases, with 12 bases left between them. This CDR3 has 14 amino acids. Per germline, CDR1 MGHRA and CDR2 YSYEKL. CDR3 in amino acids: CASSQLLGGSPLHF. The CDR3 nucleotides read TGCGCCAGCAGCCAATTACTAGGGGGATCACCCCTCCACTTT.

The CDR3 DNA follows: TGCAGTGCCCGGTGGGGTGATACGCAGTATTTT. Residues: CSARWGDTQYF. The J gene is TRBJ2-3, the V gene TRBV20-1; no clear D. Germline-derived CDR1 and CDR2 are DFQATT and SNEGSKA (reference sequence). The CDR3 runs 11 residues. V dropped 6 bases and J dropped 6 bases, with 10 bases sitting between them.

V and J are TRBV3-1 and TRBJ2-3, with TRBD2 matching over 11 bases. The junction had 5 bases not matched to a gene; V was cut back by 5 bases and J by 1 base. CDR1 is LGHDT and CDR2 is YNNKEL in the germline V gene (reference sequence). The CDR3 consists of 16 residues. The CDR3 DNA reads as TGTGCCAGCAGCGCGCAGACTAGCGGGGGCACAGATACGCAGTATTTT. Translation gives CASSAQTSGGTDTQYF.

The V and J genes are TRBV6-6 and TRBJ2-5; possibly TRBD1 for D (5 bases). The CDR3 has 14 residues. V shed 0 bases and J shed 4 bases, with 9 bases lying between them. Per the germline V gene, CDR1 is MNHNY and CDR2 is SVGAGI (reference sequence). For the CDR3, the DNA is TGTGCCAGCAGTTACTCAAGACAGCCAGAGACCCAGTACTTC. Its protein product is CASSYSRQPETQYF.

The J gene is TRBJ1-1, the V gene TRBV3-1; no clear D gene. V was cut by 5 bases and J by 7 bases, with 11 bases left in between. The CDR3 has 12 residues. Germline CDR1 and CDR2: LGHDT and YNNKEL (reference sequence). CDR3 bases: TGTGCCAGCAGCTCCCAAGGAGGTGAAGCTTTCTTT. As protein: CASSSQGGEAFF.

This sequence joins TRBV11-2 and TRBJ2-1; possibly TRBD1 for D (6 bases). V lost 5 bases to trimming and J lost 1 base, with 18 bases between them. Germline V CDR1 and CDR2: SGHAT, FQNNGV. The CDR3 is 17 amino acids. The CDR3 nucleotides are TGTGCCAGCAGCCAGATTACAGGGAACTTATCCTACAATGAGCAGTTCTTC. Protein: CASSQITGNLSYNEQFF.

The chain combines TRBV20-1 with TRBJ2-7; perhaps D is TRBD1 or TRBD2 (5 bases each). V lost 3 bases to trimming and J lost 5 bases, with 14 bases between them. This CDR3 has 13 amino acids. Germline CDR1 is DFQATT and CDR2 is SNEGSKA (reference sequence). The CDR3 region has the DNA TGCAGTGCTAGTCAGGACTGGGGCGACGAGCAGTACTTC. This encodes CSASQDWGDEQYF.

This chain connects TRBV7-9 to TRBJ1-1; D may be TRBD1 (6 bases). This CDR3 spans 14 amino acids. V lost 4 bases to trimming and J lost 0 bases, with 9 bases between them. In germline, CDR1 is SEHNR, CDR2 FQNEAQ (reference sequence). CDR3 sequence (DNA): TGTGCCAGCAGCTCGGACAGAATGAACACTGAAGCTTTCTTT. Protein product: CASSSDRMNTEAFF.

Here the CDR3 DNA reads TGCAGCGGAACTTTCTGGGATACAGATACGCAGTATTTT. Translated, it gives CSGTFWDTDTQYF. V usage is TRBV29-1 and J usage is TRBJ2-3, with unresolved D. Germline CDR1 SQVTM, CDR2 ANQGSEA. V shed 7 bases and J shed 3 bases, with 14 bases lying between them. The CDR3 spans 13 residues.

In this sample, this clonotype turned up a few times. This chain links TRBV12-3 or TRBV12-4 with TRBJ2-2; TRBD2 is a possible D gene (5 bases). Trimming cost V 0 bases and J 0 bases, with 5 bases left between them. The CDR3 is made up of 15 amino acids. DNA for the CDR3: TGTGCCAGCAGTTTAGCGGGAGCGAACACCGGGGAGCTGTTTTTT. It codes for CASSLAGANTGELFF.

The rearrangement joins TRBV29-1 to TRBJ1-1; 7 nucleotides match TRBD1. Germline trimming cut 3 bases from V and 4 bases from J; bases unmatched to any gene: 5. Germline V gene lookup returns CDR1 SQVTM and CDR2 ANQGSEA. The CDR3 consists of 13 residues. The CDR3 loop reads CSVEEGGITEAFF. The DNA of the CDR3 is TGCAGCGTTGAGGAAGGGGGCATCACTGAAGCTTTCTTT.

This rearrangement joins TRBV20-1 to TRBJ2-7, with 10 nucleotides matching TRBD1. CDR1 DFQATT and CDR2 SNEGSKA come from the germline V gene (reference sequence). This CDR3 has 14 residues. Losses at the gene ends were 3 bases for V and 4 bases for J; bases not matched to a gene: 6. The CDR3 region is CSASRQGAEYEQYF. CDR3 sequence (DNA): TGCAGTGCTAGCCGACAGGGGGCAGAATACGAGCAGTACTTC.

The chain links TRBV5-1 to TRBJ1-5, with unresolved D. Germline V lookup: CDR1 SGHRS, CDR2 YFSETQ. The CDR3 contains 15 residues. Trimming took off 1 base at V and 7 bases at J, with 15 bases between the two ends. DNA for the CDR3: TGCGCCAGCAGCTTGAATTCGGGCGGCGAGCAGCCCCAGCATTTT. It yields the protein CASSLNSGGEQPQHF.

V usage is TRBV7-3 and J usage is TRBJ2-3, with D perhaps TRBD1 (5 bases). The CDR3 covers 14 residues. The germline V gene encodes CDR1 SGHTA and CDR2 FQGTGA. V lost 2 bases and J lost 5, with 11 bases in between. CDR3: CASSLSGSGDTQYF. The CDR3 nucleotides read TGTGCCAGCAGCTTATCAGGGTCAGGAGATACGCAGTATTTT. Supplemented by reference TRBV7-3 and TRBJ2-3, the full variable domain reads GAGVSQTPSNKVTEKGKYVELRCDPISGHTALYWYRQSLGQGPEFLIYFQGTGAADDSGLPNDRFFAVRPEGSVSTLKIQRTERGDSAVYLCASSLSGSGDTQYFGPGTRLTVL.

This clonotype was counted a single time. The chain uses TRBV29-1 and TRBJ2-2, with unresolved D. V was pared by 6 bases and J by 2 bases, with 10 bases between. Germline values: CDR1 SQVTM, CDR2 ANQGSEA. The CDR3 consists of 13 residues. The CDR3 DNA follows: TGCAGCGTAAACTTCCTTAACACCGGGGAGCTGTTTTTT. This sequence encodes CSVNFLNTGELFF.

This clonotype was picked up one time. This chain links TRBV2 with TRBJ1-4; maybe TRBD1 (6 bases). Germline-derived CDR1 and CDR2 are SNHLY and FYNNEI. The CDR3 has 14 amino acids. V lost 5 bases and J lost 3, with 10 bases in between. CDR3: CASSRTAANEKLFF. CDR3 nucleotides: TGTGCCAGCAGTCGGACAGCCGCTAATGAAAAACTGTTTTTT.

This clonotype has only one observation. The V and J genes are TRBV30 and TRBJ2-3; possible D gene TRBD1, 6 bases. V lost 3 bases, J lost 6 bases, and 19 bases lay in between. Germline CDR1 and CDR2: GTSNPN and SVGIG (reference sequence). The CDR3 is 15 residues long. Here the CDR3 DNA reads TGTGCCTGGAGCTCTCGACAGGACGGGCCCGATACGCAGTATTTT. Translating it yields CAWSSRQDGPDTQYF.

The chain combines TRBV3-1 with TRBJ2-2; D is undetermined. Trimming stripped 3 bases from V and 7 bases from J, with 3 bases between. CDR1 LGHDT and CDR2 YNNKEL come from the germline V gene (reference sequence). The CDR3 is 11 amino acids. CDR3 DNA: TGTGCCAGCAGCCAGGGCGGGGAGCTGTTTTTT. It translates to CASSQGGELFF.

CDR3 sequence reads: CSARIGYSNQPQHF. The CDR3 DNA reads as TGCAGTGCTAGAATAGGGTATAGCAATCAGCCCCAGCATTTT. This sequence joins TRBV20-1 and TRBJ1-5; D remains unclear. Trimming shortened V by 2 bases and J by 0 bases, and 8 bases separated the two germline ends. The germline V gene has CDR1 DFQATT and CDR2 SNEGSKA (reference sequence). The CDR3 has 14 residues.

The rearrangement links TRBV5-1 to TRBJ2-1, with D tentatively TRBD2 (5 bases). Trimming stripped 1 base from V and 5 bases from J, with 13 bases between. The CDR3 runs 15 residues. In germline, CDR1 is SGHRS, CDR2 YFSETQ. The CDR3 DNA follows: TGCGCCAGCAGCTTGCAGAGCGGCGGAAACAATGAGCAGTTCTTC. Protein sequence: CASSLQSGGNNEQFF.

This chain uses TRBV5-6 with TRBJ1-6; D is possibly TRBD1 (6 bases). This CDR3 is built from 20 residues. The ends were cut back, 1 base at V and 2 bases at J, with 22 bases in the middle. Germline V gene data show CDR1 as SGHDT and CDR2 as YYEEEE. The CDR3, as DNA: TGTGCCAGCAGCTTGTTCGGATTTACGGCCGCAGGGGCCTATAATTCACCCCTCCACTTT. This translates into CASSLFGFTAAGAYNSPLHF.

The chain employs TRBV9 and TRBJ2-1; D gene ambiguous. The CDR3 runs 14 residues. Germline CDR1 is SGDLS and CDR2 is YYNGEE. Deletions cut 0 bases from V and 1 base from J, with 5 bases between. This chain's CDR3 is CASSVDASYNEQFF. CDR3 in DNA: TGTGCCAGCAGCGTAGATGCATCCTACAATGAGCAGTTCTTC.

The chain employs TRBV19 and TRBJ1-6; D is unclear. The germline V and J ends were trimmed by 5 bases and 5 bases, with 13 bases remaining between them. The length of the CDR3 is 15 residues. The germline V gene encodes CDR1 LNHDA and CDR2 SQIVND (reference sequence). The DNA for the CDR3 is TGTGCCAGTAGTCCGCGAGCCCGTAATAATTCACCCCTCCACTTT. Translating gives CASSPRARNNSPLHF.

The chain couples TRBV20-1 to TRBJ2-3; a possible D gene is TRBD1 (6 bases). Germline V lookup: CDR1 DFQATT, CDR2 SNEGSKA (reference sequence). The CDR3 has 13 amino acids. Trimming left V 3 bases short and J 1 base short, with 8 bases between. CDR3 DNA sequence: TGCAGTGCTAGGTGGGGGCGCACAGATACGCAGTATTTT. As protein: CSARWGRTDTQYF.